Each of the 17 T cell receptor beta chains below was sequenced from the same sample in a study of Graves' ophthalmopathy and Graves' hyperthyroidism. The sequenced template was RNA, covering the TCR beta CDR3 region. HTBI-primed first-round RT-PCR preceded second-round multiplex PCR. TCRdb redid the calling of the multiplex PCR reads with MiXCR, one entry per CDR3 protein. The sample shows 150,000 or so distinct CDR3 sequences, 37% of them seen only once. Material for sequencing was peripheral blood. These receptors all stem from a woman aged 40 to 49 with Graves' ophthalmopathy.

The chain links TRBV6-2 or TRBV6-3 to TRBJ2-7; 9 nucleotides match TRBD2. Losses at the gene ends were 6 bases for V and 0 bases for J; bases not matched to a gene: 15. The CDR3 spans 18 residues. CDR1 and CDR2 (germline): MNHEY, SVGEGT. In DNA, the CDR3 is TGTGCCAGCAGCAGAGTCCTAGCGGGAATCCACTCCTCCTACGAGCAGTACTTC. Translating gives CASSRVLAGIHSSYEQYF.

In this sample, this clonotype turned up many times. This rearrangement joins TRBV12-3 or TRBV12-4 to TRBJ2-7; D might be TRBD2 (5 bases). V lost 5 bases, J lost 4 bases, and 9 bases lay in between. The CDR3 loop spans 12 amino acids. CDR3 residues: CASSPGIYEQYF. Here the CDR3 DNA reads TGTGCCAGCAGTCCCGGGATTTACGAGCAGTACTTC.

This clonotype has ten or more counts. As DNA, the CDR3 is TGTGCCAGCGAGGAGAGGGGCCGATATGGCTACACCTTC. Translation gives CASEERGRYGYTF. This chain links TRBV28 with TRBJ1-2; tentatively, D is TRBD1 (5 bases). V was shortened by 8 bases and J by 5 bases, with 15 bases between the two germline ends. This CDR3 is built from 13 residues. Germline loops: CDR1 MDHEN, CDR2 SYDVKM.

The genes are TRBV30 and TRBJ1-6; D gene unclear. The germline CDR1 and CDR2 sequences are GTSNPN and SVGIG (reference sequence). Trimming took 3 bases from V and 5 from J, leaving 5 bases between them. The CDR3 length is 12 residues. Here the CDR3 DNA reads TGTGCCTGGAGAACGGATAATTCACCCCTCCACTTT. It encodes CAWRTDNSPLHF.

V gene TRBV5-5 combines with J gene TRBJ1-6; D may be TRBD1 (6 bases). Looked up from germline, CDR1 is SGHKS and CDR2 is YYEKEE (reference sequence). The V gene lost 4 bases and the J gene lost 7 bases, with 15 bases spanning the gap. This CDR3 is 15 amino acids long. CDR3 loop: CASSIYRVGNSPLHF. CDR3 DNA sequence: TGTGCCAGCAGCATCTACAGGGTGGGGAATTCACCCCTCCACTTT.

This clonotype has a count of ten or more. The chain joins TRBV4-2 to TRBJ1-1, with a possible D match to TRBD1 (6 bases). Germline CDR1 and CDR2: LGHNA and YNFKEQ. V gave up 0 bases and J gave up 0 bases, with 17 bases separating them. This CDR3 has 18 amino acids. For the CDR3, the DNA is TGTGCCAGCAGCCAAGAAACTTGGGGGCGGGGGGTGAACACTGAAGCTTTCTTT. Translation: CASSQETWGRGVNTEAFF.

At least ten counts were recorded for this clonotype. This chain connects TRBV18 to TRBJ1-1; unclear D gene. CDR1 and CDR2 from the germline V gene are KGHSH and LQKENI. The V gene lost 5 bases and the J gene lost 4 bases, with 23 bases spanning the gap. The CDR3 is 17 amino acids. CDR3 DNA sequence: TGTGCCAGCTCATCACTGCCCCGATCACCCCTGGCCACTGAAGCTTTCTTT. It specifies CASSSLPRSPLATEAFF.

Many counts were recorded for this clonotype. The genes are TRBV2 and TRBJ2-7; D call uncertain. The germline CDR1 and CDR2 sequences are SNHLY and FYNNEI. Trimming removed 5 bases at V and 1 base at J, with 9 bases between. The length of the CDR3 is 13 residues. For the CDR3, the DNA is TGTGCCAGCAGTCGGACGCCATCCTACGAGCAGTACTTC. This sequence encodes CASSRTPSYEQYF. Drawing the rest from reference TRBV2 and TRBJ2-7, the complete variable domain is EPEVTQTPSHQVTQMGQEVILRCVPISNHLYFYWYRQILGQKVEFLVSFYNNEISEKSEIFDDQFSVERPDGSNFTLKIRSTKLEDSAMYFCASSRTPSYEQYFGPGTRLTVT.

This clonotype was counted ten times or more. V gene TRBV5-6 combines with J gene TRBJ1-5; D not resolved. Germline values: CDR1 SGHDT, CDR2 YYEEEE. The CDR3 is 15 amino acids. V was shortened by 2 bases and J by 1 base, with 10 bases between the two germline ends. CDR3 protein: CASSFGLISNQPQHF. The CDR3 bases are TGTGCCAGCAGCTTTGGCCTGATAAGCAATCAGCCCCAGCATTTT.

The chain links TRBV6-5 to TRBJ2-5; D is possibly TRBD1 (7 bases). V gave up 2 bases and J gave up 0 bases, with 19 bases separating them. This CDR3 has 18 residues. Germline V gives CDR1 MNHEY, CDR2 SVGAGI. As DNA, the CDR3 is TGTGCCAGCAGTTACCTCAGGAGGGGGCACCCGTACCAAGAGACCCAGTACTTC. Translating gives CASSYLRRGHPYQETQYF.

V usage is TRBV12-3 or TRBV12-4 and J usage is TRBJ1-1; D gene uncertain. V shed 8 bases and J shed 3 bases, with 7 bases lying between them. There are 11 residues in the CDR3. The CDR3 DNA is TGTGCCAGCTTTCAGTACACTGAAGCTTTCTTT. Translated, it gives CASFQYTEAFF.

This clonotype was recorded many times. V is TRBV7-9 and J is TRBJ1-5; D remains unclear. The CDR3 sequence is 14 residues long. V dropped 0 bases and J dropped 2 bases, with 5 bases sitting between them. Germline CDR1 is SEHNR and CDR2 is FQNEAQ (reference sequence). The CDR3 reads CASSLAGRNQPQHF. Written as DNA, the CDR3 is TGTGCCAGCAGCTTAGCGGGTCGCAATCAGCCCCAGCATTTT.

This clonotype was recorded a few times. The chain employs TRBV6-2 or TRBV6-3 and TRBJ2-7; TRBD2 is a possible D gene (6 bases). In germline, CDR1 is MNHEY, CDR2 SVGEGT. The CDR3 loop spans 15 amino acids. Deletions cut 0 bases from V and 4 bases from J, with 13 bases between. DNA of the CDR3: TGTGCCAGCAGTTACTCTCCCGTAGGAGGGTACGAGCAGTACTTC. Amino acids: CASSYSPVGGYEQYF.

This clonotype was counted at least ten times. The J gene is TRBJ1-2, the V gene TRBV29-1; 9 bases line up with TRBD1. The trim removed 6 bases at V and 7 bases at J, leaving 12 bases unmatched. The CDR3 spans 14 residues. Germline V CDR1 and CDR2: SQVTM, ANQGSEA. The CDR3 here is CSVFPSGQGSGYTF. The CDR3 region has the DNA TGCAGCGTCTTCCCCTCGGGACAGGGAAGTGGCTACACCTTC.

V and J are TRBV25-1 and TRBJ1-1; D is unclear. Per germline, CDR1 MGHDK and CDR2 SYGVNS. Trimming removed 6 bases from V and 6 bases from J, with 17 bases in between. The CDR3 covers 14 residues. This CDR3 reads CASRPHSNTAEAFF. For the CDR3, the DNA is TGTGCCAGCAGACCACACAGTAACACTGCTGAAGCTTTCTTT.

The rearrangement uses TRBV12-3 or TRBV12-4 and TRBJ2-7; the match to TRBD1 covers 8 bases. V lost 6 bases and J lost 2; bases outside the gene matches: 9. CDR3 size: 15 residues. CDR3 sequence reads: CASSRGQGKAYEQYF. The DNA of the CDR3 is TGTGCCAGCAGCCGCGGACAGGGAAAAGCCTACGAGCAGTACTTC.

This clonotype appeared many times. V and J are TRBV2 and TRBJ1-5; D unresolved. Germline loops: CDR1 SNHLY, CDR2 FYNNEI. Trimming pared 6 bases from V and 5 bases from J, leaving 11 bases between. The CDR3 loop spans 13 amino acids. This CDR3 reads CASSADRDQPQHF. Written as DNA, the CDR3 is TGTGCCAGCAGCGCAGATCGAGATCAGCCCCAGCATTTT.